The sequence of this T cell receptor beta chain was determined in a study of T cells in Graves' hyperthyroidism and ophthalmopathy (dated by TCRdb to the late 2010s). Regarding the complete study: Peripheral blood was collected at initial diagnosis, before any treatment. TCR V-J signatures able to tell the groups apart were searched for in a discovery cohort of 90 to 100 patients, of whom 43 had Graves' ophthalmopathy and 57 had stable Graves' hyperthyroidism. Whether ophthalmopathy could be predicted prospectively was tested in an independent validation cohort made up of about 18 hyperthyroidism patients plus 17 patients who later progressed to ophthalmopathy. The roughly 100 discovery patients were divided at random into training and test sets in a 7:3 ratio. In several Graves' hyperthyroidism patients, the study also compared T-cell repertoires from thyroid tissue with T-cell repertoires from blood. After blood sampling, hyperthyroidism patients were treated with methimazole at a starting dose of 30 mg daily, and ophthalmopathy patients were treated with high-dose intravenous methylprednisolone. TCR Vbeta CDR3 sequencing of some 140 peripheral blood samples (under 45 ophthalmopathy, roughly 74 hyperthyroidism and roughly 17 progressor patients) is reported in the paper.

Via the germline V gene (reference sequence), CDR1 is LNHDA and CDR2 SQIVND. V is pared back by 2 bases and J by 2 bases, with 15 bases lying between the germline termini. CDR3 length: 16 amino acids, cysteine to phenylalanine. The CDR3 DNA has 48 bases and is translated from base 1. Ten or more counts support this clonotype. Its antigen remains undetermined. No much larger clone is present one base from it, and per-base qualities are unavailable. Stable Graves' hyperthyroidism was defined as no progression to ophthalmopathy during 18 months of follow-up. Hyperthyroidism patients were newly diagnosed, with disease duration under 2 months, and aged 18 to 65 years. Patients with uncontrolled infections, other autoimmune diseases, pregnancy or lactation were excluded. Diagnoses were based on clinical symptoms, serum thyroxine and TRAb, thyroid ultrasound and orbital computed tomography. Ficoll-Paque density gradient centrifugation was used to isolate PBMCs from about 9.4 ml of fresh peripheral blood. Total RNA was extracted with Trizol reagent, and quality was checked on an Agilent 2100 Bioanalyzer.

Findings and caveats that apply to the study as a whole: In cross-validation, a model built on a 13 V-J signature told ophthalmopathy apart from stable hyperthyroidism with 87.88% sensitivity and about 81% specificity, and in testing the same model reached 80%/75%. During validation, the model predicted progression to ophthalmopathy a median of about 5.9 months ahead of onset, with around 71% sensitivity and about 75% specificity. No statistical method was used to fix the sample size in advance, and group allocation was not hidden from the investigators. Most expanded thyroid clonotypes (frequency above 0.001) were also detected in blood, a finding suggesting that blood repertoires may reflect thyroid immune responses.

TCR beta CDR3 regions were amplified from RNA transcripts. For the first round of RT-PCR on the TCR CDR3, the HTBI primer set was used together with the Qiagen OneStep RT-PCR kit. The libraries were constructed in a second round of multiplex PCR and then size-selected and purified. Sequencing of the libraries was done on an Illumina HiSeq2000 using paired-end 100 bp reads. As for the authors' bioinformatics: Raw data were processed with SOAPnuke, discarding reads with adapters, uncalled bases, mean Phred below 15, or no exact constant-primer or identifier match. High-quality paired reads were merged with COPE v1.2.5, and unique nucleotide sequences were defined as clonotypes. MiTCR v1.1 was used to align the clonotypes against IMGT TRBV, TRBD and TRBJ reference segments. The analysis was restricted to V-J combinations with a frequency above 0.0001, which together covered 99% to 99.2% of the repertoires. A TCS score was defined as the ratio of F50 (clonal expansion) to E x V (chaos), with BLOSUM62-based TCRdist applied between CDR3 peptides within each V-J. Welch's t-statistics and random forest reduced approximately 520 V-J features to 13, which were used in a naive Bayes classifier (R e1071). The raw public data were reprocessed by TCRdb itself: fastp quality trimming at Q25, MiXCR clonotype calling, in-frame beta chains only. For every CDR3 protein sequence, its rows merge into one entry that carries the most common genes and DNA. The V and J calls come from TCRdb's annotation, not from the publication. This sample comprises some 690,000 distinct CDR3 sequences, 17% of them detected only once. The biggest ten clones account for roughly 16% of the sample.

The V gene is TRBV19 and the J gene is TRBJ2-5, with no reliable assignment of the D segment. The sample taken for sequencing was blood. This receptor was obtained from a man in his fifties or sixties with Graves' hyperthyroidism. The sequenced DNA: TGTGCCAGTAGTATACAGTTTGCGACGGAACAAGAGACCCAGTACTTC. Translated, it reads CASSIQFATEQETQYF.